The rows below give T cell receptor beta chains drawn from one sample of a study of blood T cell repertoires in COVID-19. The assay was immunoSEQ multiplex PCR, and TCRdb's table has in-frame clones only and misses some. Here the sample spans approximately 190,000 clones, around 86% being singletons. Sequences were obtained from peripheral blood. The source is a man older than 75 with acute or convalescent COVID-19. Each CDR3 is given with its conserved first and last residue.

V gene	J gene	CDR3 protein
TRBV5-1	TRBJ2-5	CASRRVPETQYF
TRBV11-3	TRBJ1-3	CASSLVRAGNTIYF
TRBV11-1	TRBJ2-5	CASSLVAGGPQETQYF
TRBV6-5	TRBJ1-1	CASSYDRQGAGEAFF
TRBV13	TRBJ2-7	CASSPEREPTYEQYF
TRBV7-9	TRBJ2-5	CASSLVVSGVAQYF
TRBV18	TRBJ2-3	CASSPIADSSTDTQYF
TRBV29-1	TRBJ1-5	CSVLQGGTGSGNQPQHF
TRBV11-2	TRBJ1-3	CASSHSGTAGNTIYF
TRBV18	TRBJ1-1	CASSPGQNTEAFF
TRBV3-1/TRBV3-2	TRBJ2-1	CASRATPSDNEQFF
TRBV7-3	TRBJ2-3	CASSSTRPPDTQYF
TRBV7-3	TRBJ1-6	CASSLSGQKNSPLHF
TRBV15	TRBJ2-5	CATSRNRGRGETQYF
TRBV7-2	TRBJ2-7	CASSRVVSRTGIHEQYF
TRBV19	TRBJ2-5	CASSATRRETQYF
TRBV5-5	TRBJ1-5	CASSFWGQGNQPQHF
TRBV14	TRBJ2-3	CASSRTGAGREDTQYF
TRBV10-3	TRBJ2-5	CAISEGTQGGETQYF
TRBV7-8	TRBJ2-2	CASSLGPLLANTGELFF
TRBV10-3	TRBJ2-6	CAISVLSSGANVLTF
TRBV5-1	TRBJ2-2	CASSLQGAPPRELFF
TRBV3-1/TRBV3-2	TRBJ2-7	CASSTHWTSPYEQYF
TRBV28	TRBJ2-7	CASSLLRAYEQYF
TRBV3-1/TRBV3-2	TRBJ2-5	CASSQRGLAGQETQYF
TRBV18	TRBJ2-3	CASSPQGTGGADTQYF
TRBV27	TRBJ1-6	CASSLDRGNSPLHF
TRBV18	TRBJ1-3	CASSPQGAAGNTIYF
TRBV18	TRBJ2-3	CASSRDRGFATDTQYF
TRBV20-1	TRBJ1-4	CSANDRTTNEKLFF
TRBV29-1	TRBJ2-5	CSVDQGGETQYF
TRBV7-9	TRBJ2-5	CASSPNTIQETQYF
TRBV29-1	TRBJ2-7	CSAQGSSYEQYF
TRBV5-4	TRBJ2-3	CASKGEVSTDTQYF
TRBV5-1	TRBJ2-2	CASSAGLAGGELFF
TRBV7-2	TRBJ2-6	CASSDRASGANVLTF
TRBV24-1	TRBJ2-1	CATNKGQGIHEQFF
TRBV6-4	TRBJ2-1	CASSDSSGSFNEQFF
TRBV18	TRBJ2-5	CASSPSVLETQYF
TRBV7-8	TRBJ1-6	CASSPHVDRVTYNSPLHF